These 8 T cell receptor beta chains were sequenced from one sample in a study of blood T cell repertoires in COVID-19 (dated by TCRdb to about 2020). Library preparation was by the immunoSEQ multiplex PCR assay. This is the immuneACCESS table as TCRdb keeps it, with only in-frame sequences that have V and J called. A part of the clones is gone; compared with another copy, unresolved V genes explain less than half, and the rest is unexplained. For this sample the table gives about 50,000 clones, of which 86% were detected only once. The top ten clones comprise approximately 15% of the sample. Specimen: peripheral blood. These receptors were taken from a man in his 60s with active or convalescent COVID-19.

CDR3 sequence reads: CASSPSSDSNQPQHF. Written as DNA, the CDR3 is TGTGCCAGCTCACCATCCTCAGATAGCAATCAGCCCCAGCATTTT. This chain links TRBV18 with TRBJ1-5; no clear D gene. Trimming cost V 2 bases and J 0 bases, with 8 bases left between them. This CDR3 contains 15 residues. The germline V gene encodes CDR1 KGHSH and CDR2 LQKENI.

The chain joins TRBV5-1 to TRBJ1-5, with 7 nucleotides matching TRBD1. This CDR3 spans 15 amino acids. V lost 0 bases to trimming and J lost 6 bases; unmatched junction nucleotides: 6. Germline V lookup: CDR1 SGHRS, CDR2 YFSETQ. The chain's CDR3 is CASSLGGTEGQPQHF. The CDR3 nucleotides are TGCGCCAGCAGCTTGGGAGGGACAGAAGGTCAGCCCCAGCATTTT.

The chain uses TRBV2 and TRBJ1-1; D perhaps matches TRBD1 (6 bases). Germline V gene sequence: CDR1 SNHLY, CDR2 FYNNEI. The CDR3 is made up of 13 amino acids. With 3 bases removed from V and 3 bases from J, the gap between germline ends came to 8 bases. DNA of the CDR3: TGTGCCAGCAGTGATAACAGGGACACTGAAGCTTTCTTT. Translated, it gives CASSDNRDTEAFF.

V and J are TRBV6-4 and TRBJ1-1; TRBD1 matches at 9 bases. The CDR3 covers 13 residues. V gave up 4 bases and J gave up 8 bases; unmatched junction bases: 5. The germline gives CDR1 MRHNA, CDR2 SNTAGT. The CDR3 sequence is CASSVGQGMEAFF. The CDR3, as DNA: TGTGCCAGCAGTGTGGGACAGGGCATGGAAGCTTTCTTT.

The gene calls are TRBV3-1 (or the pseudogene TRBV3-2) and TRBJ1-1, with 7 bases that match TRBD1. Trimming took 7 bases from V and 1 from J; bases not matched to a gene: 6. This CDR3 spans 14 amino acids. Germline V gene data show CDR1 as LGHDT and CDR2 as YNNKEL (reference sequence). DNA of the CDR3: TGTGCCAGCACCCCGCAGGGGGGGAACACTGAAGCTTTCTTT. It is translated as CASTPQGGNTEAFF.

This clone was detected only a few times. The chain links TRBV7-9 to TRBJ2-5; 10 nucleotides align to TRBD2. The germline gives CDR1 SEHNR, CDR2 FQNEAQ (reference sequence). The CDR3 length is 16 residues. Germline trimming cut 3 bases from V and 4 bases from J; bases unmatched to any gene: 8. CDR3 coding DNA: TGTGCCAGCAGCTTCTCAGCGGGGGGGCATCTAGAGACCCAGTACTTC. This translates into CASSFSAGGHLETQYF.

The chain recombines TRBV28 with TRBJ2-7; 7 nucleotides match TRBD2. Germline V gives CDR1 MDHEN, CDR2 SYDVKM. The CDR3 consists of 15 residues. Losses at the gene ends were 3 bases for V and 3 bases for J; bases not matched to a gene: 8. In nucleotides, the CDR3 is TGTGCCAGCAGTTTGGGTCCTAGCGGATTCTACGAGCAGTACTTC. Translated, it gives CASSLGPSGFYEQYF.

The V gene is TRBV18, the J gene TRBJ1-1; 7 bases fit TRBD1. The CDR3 runs 15 residues. J gave up 5 bases and V 2 bases, and 8 bases lay outside the gene matches. In germline, CDR1 is KGHSH, CDR2 LQKENI. The CDR3 loop reads CASSPEEGAWTEAFF. The CDR3 region has the DNA TGTGCCAGCTCACCAGAGGAGGGGGCTTGGACTGAAGCTTTCTTT.